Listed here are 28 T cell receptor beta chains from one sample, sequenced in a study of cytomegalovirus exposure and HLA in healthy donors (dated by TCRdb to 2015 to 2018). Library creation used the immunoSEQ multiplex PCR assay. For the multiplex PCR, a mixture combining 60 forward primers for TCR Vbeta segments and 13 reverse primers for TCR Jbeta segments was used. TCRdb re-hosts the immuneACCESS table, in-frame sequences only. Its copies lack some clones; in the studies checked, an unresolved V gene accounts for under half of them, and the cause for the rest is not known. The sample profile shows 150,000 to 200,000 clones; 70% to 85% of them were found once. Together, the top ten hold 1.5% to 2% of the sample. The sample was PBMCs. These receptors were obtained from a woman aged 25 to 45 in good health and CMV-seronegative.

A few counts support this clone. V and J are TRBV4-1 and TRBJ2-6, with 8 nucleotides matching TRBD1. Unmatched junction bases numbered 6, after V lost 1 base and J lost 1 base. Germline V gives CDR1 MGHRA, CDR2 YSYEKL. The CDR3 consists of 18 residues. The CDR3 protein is CASSQGGRGRSGANVLTF. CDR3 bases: TGCGCCAGCAGCCAAGGCGGCAGGGGGCGGTCTGGGGCCAACGTCCTGACTTTC.

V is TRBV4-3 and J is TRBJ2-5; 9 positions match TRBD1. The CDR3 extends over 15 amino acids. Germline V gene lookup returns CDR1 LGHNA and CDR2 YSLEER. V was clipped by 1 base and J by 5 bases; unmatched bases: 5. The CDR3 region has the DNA TGCGCCAGCAGCCAAGGGGGGACAGGGTCGGAGACCCAGTACTTC. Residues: CASSQGGTGSETQYF.

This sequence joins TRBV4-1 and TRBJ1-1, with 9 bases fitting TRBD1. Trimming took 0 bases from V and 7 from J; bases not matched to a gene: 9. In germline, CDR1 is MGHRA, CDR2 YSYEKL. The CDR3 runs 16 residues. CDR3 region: CASSQDPNRGRSEAFF. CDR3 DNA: TGCGCCAGCAGCCAAGATCCAAACAGGGGGCGCAGTGAAGCTTTCTTT.

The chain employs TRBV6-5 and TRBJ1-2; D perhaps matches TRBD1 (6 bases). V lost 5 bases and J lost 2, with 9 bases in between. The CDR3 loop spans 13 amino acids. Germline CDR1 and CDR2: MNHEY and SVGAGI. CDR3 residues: CASSQGQNYGYTF. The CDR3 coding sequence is TGTGCCAGCAGTCAGGGACAAAACTATGGCTACACCTTC.

CDR3 loop: CASSSIWTGSGNTIYF. CDR3 in DNA: TGTGCCAGCAGTTCTATCTGGACAGGCTCTGGAAACACCATATATTTT. The chain has TRBV6-5 and TRBJ1-3, with TRBD1 matching 7 bases. From germline, CDR1 is MNHEY and CDR2 SVGAGI. This CDR3 contains 16 residues. J lost 0 bases, V lost 4 bases, and 6 bases had no gene match.

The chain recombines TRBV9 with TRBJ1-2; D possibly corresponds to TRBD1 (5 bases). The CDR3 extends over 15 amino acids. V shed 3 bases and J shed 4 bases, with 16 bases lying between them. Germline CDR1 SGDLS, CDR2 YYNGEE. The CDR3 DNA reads TGTGCCAGCAGCGCCGGGGGGATGACCTCCTATGGCTACACCTTC. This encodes CASSAGGMTSYGYTF.

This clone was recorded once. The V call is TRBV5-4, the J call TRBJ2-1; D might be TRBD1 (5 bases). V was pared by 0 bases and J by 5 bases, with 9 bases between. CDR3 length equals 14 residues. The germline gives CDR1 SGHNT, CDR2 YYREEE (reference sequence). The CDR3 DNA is TGTGCCAGCAGCTTGGTCGCAGGGAACAATGAGCAGTTCTTC. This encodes CASSLVAGNNEQFF.

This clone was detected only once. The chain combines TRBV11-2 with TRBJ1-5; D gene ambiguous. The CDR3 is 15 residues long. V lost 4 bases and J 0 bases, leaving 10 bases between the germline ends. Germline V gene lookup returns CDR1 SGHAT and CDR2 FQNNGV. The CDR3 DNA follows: TGTGCCAGCAGCTCTTTAATCTATAGCAATCAGCCCCAGCATTTT. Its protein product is CASSSLIYSNQPQHF. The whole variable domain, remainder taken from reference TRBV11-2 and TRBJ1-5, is EAGVAQSPRYKIIEKRQSVAFWCNPISGHATLYWYQQILGQGPKLLIQFQNNGVVDDSQLPKDRFSAERLKGVDSTLKIQPAKLEDSAVYLCASSSLIYSNQPQHFGDGTRLSIL.

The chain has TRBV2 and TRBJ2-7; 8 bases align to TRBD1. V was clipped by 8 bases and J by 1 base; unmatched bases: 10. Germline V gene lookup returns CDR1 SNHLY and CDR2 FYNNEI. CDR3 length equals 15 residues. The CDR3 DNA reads TGTGCCAGCCGACGGGACAGGACCGTATCCTACGAGCAGTACTTC. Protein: CASRRDRTVSYEQYF.

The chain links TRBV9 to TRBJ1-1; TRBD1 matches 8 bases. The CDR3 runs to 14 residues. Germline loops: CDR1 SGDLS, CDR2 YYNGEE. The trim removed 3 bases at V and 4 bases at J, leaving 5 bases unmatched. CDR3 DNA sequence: TGTGCCAGCAGCGGACTTACAGGGGGCACTGAAGCTTTCTTT. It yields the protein CASSGLTGGTEAFF.

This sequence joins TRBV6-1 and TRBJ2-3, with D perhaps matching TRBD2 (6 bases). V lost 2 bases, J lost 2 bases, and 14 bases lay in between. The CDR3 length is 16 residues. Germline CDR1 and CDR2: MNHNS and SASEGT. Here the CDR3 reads CASSENWGTFTDTQYF. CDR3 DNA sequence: TGTGCCAGCAGTGAAAATTGGGGGACTTTCACAGATACGCAGTATTTT.

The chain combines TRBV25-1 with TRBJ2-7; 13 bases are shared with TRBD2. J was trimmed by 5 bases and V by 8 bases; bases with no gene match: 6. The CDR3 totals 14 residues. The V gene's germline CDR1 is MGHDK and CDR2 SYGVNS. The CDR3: CASRLAGGGNEQYF. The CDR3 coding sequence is TGTGCCAGCCGACTAGCGGGAGGTGGAAACGAGCAGTACTTC.

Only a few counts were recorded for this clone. For the CDR3, the DNA is TGTGCCTGGAGCCCCAGGGGGAGACTAGCGGGAGGGGCAGATACGCAGTATTTT. Translated: CAWSPRGRLAGGADTQYF. The genes are TRBV30 and TRBJ2-3; TRBD2 matches at 14 bases. The CDR3 sequence is 18 residues long. V shed 3 bases and J 4 bases; nucleotides not matched to a gene: 12. Per germline, CDR1 GTSNPN and CDR2 SVGIG (reference sequence).

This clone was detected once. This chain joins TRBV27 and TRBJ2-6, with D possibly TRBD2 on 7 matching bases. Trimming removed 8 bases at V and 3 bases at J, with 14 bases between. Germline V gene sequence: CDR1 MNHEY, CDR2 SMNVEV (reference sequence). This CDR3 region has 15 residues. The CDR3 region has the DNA TGTGCCAGCCGATGGGAGGGGGTTGGGGCCAACGTCCTGACTTTC. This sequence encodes CASRWEGVGANVLTF.

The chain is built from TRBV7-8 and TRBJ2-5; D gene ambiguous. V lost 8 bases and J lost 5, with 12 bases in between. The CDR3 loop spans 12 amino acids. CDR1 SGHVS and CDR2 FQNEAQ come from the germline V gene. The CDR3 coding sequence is TGTGCCAGCCTAACTTTCCGGGAGACCCAGTACTTC. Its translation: CASLTFRETQYF.

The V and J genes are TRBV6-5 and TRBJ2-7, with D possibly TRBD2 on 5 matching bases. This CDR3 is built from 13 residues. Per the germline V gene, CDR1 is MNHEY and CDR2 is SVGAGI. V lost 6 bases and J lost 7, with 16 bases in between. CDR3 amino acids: CASRPNGKEEQYF. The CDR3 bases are TGTGCCAGCAGACCAAACGGGAAGGAAGAGCAGTACTTC.

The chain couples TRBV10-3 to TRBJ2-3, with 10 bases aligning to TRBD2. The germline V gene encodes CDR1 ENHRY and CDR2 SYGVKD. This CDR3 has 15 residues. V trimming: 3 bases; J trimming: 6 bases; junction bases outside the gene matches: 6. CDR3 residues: CAISDSGRAWDTQYF. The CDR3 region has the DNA TGTGCCATCAGTGACAGCGGGAGGGCCTGGGATACGCAGTATTTT.

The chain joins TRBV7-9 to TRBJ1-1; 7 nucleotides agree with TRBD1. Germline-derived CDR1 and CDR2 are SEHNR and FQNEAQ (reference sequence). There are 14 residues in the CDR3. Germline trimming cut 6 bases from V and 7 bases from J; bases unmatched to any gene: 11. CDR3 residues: CASRPDRASLEAFF. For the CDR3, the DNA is TGTGCCAGCAGACCCGACAGGGCCAGTCTTGAAGCTTTCTTT. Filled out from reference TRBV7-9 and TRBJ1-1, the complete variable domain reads DTGVSQNPRHKITKRGQNVTFRCDPISEHNRLYWYRQTLGQGPEFLTYFQNEAQLEKSRLLSDRFSAERPKGSFSTLEIQRTEQGDSAMYLCASRPDRASLEAFFGQGTRLTVV.

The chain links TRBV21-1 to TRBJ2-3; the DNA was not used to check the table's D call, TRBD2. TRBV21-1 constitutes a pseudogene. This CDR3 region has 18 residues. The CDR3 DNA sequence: TGTGCCAGCAGCAAAGAGGGGGAGGGGGTATGCGACACAGATACGCAGTATTTT. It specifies CASSKEGEGVCDTDTQYF.

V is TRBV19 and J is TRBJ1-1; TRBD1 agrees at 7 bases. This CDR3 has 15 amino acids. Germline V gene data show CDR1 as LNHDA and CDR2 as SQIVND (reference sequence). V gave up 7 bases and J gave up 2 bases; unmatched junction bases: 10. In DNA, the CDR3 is TGTGCCAGTACATCCTACGGGACAGATAACACTGAAGCTTTCTTT. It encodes CASTSYGTDNTEAFF.

CDR3 in DNA: TGCGCCAGCAGCCAAGGAATAGGGGATTGGGTCACCGGGGAGCTGTTTTTT. Translated, it gives CASSQGIGDWVTGELFF. This sequence joins TRBV4-3 and TRBJ2-2; possibly TRBD1 for D (5 bases). Per the germline V gene, CDR1 is LGHNA and CDR2 is YSLEER. This CDR3 has 17 residues. The V and J ends lost 1 base and 4 bases respectively, with 16 bases between them.

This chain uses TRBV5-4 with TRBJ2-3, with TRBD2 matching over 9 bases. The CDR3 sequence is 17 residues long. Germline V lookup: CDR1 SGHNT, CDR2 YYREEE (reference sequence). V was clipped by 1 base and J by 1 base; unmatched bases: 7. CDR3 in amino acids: CASSLLSGRTGTDTQYF. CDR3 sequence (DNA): TGTGCCAGCAGCTTGCTAAGCGGGAGGACGGGCACAGATACGCAGTATTTT.

The CDR3 loop is CSVEGLEGANYGYTF. The CDR3 bases are TGCAGCGTTGAAGGCTTAGAGGGGGCGAACTATGGCTACACCTTC. The chain has TRBV29-1 and TRBJ1-2, with 7 bases fitting TRBD1. From germline, CDR1 is SQVTM and CDR2 ANQGSEA. This CDR3 comprises 15 residues. Trimming took 1 base from V and 2 from J; bases not matched to a gene: 7.

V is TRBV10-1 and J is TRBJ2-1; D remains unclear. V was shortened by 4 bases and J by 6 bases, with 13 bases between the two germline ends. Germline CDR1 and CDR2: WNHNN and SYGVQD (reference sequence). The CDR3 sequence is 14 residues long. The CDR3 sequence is CASSVSRGPNEQFF. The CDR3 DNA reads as TGCGCCAGCAGTGTAAGTCGAGGCCCCAATGAGCAGTTCTTC.

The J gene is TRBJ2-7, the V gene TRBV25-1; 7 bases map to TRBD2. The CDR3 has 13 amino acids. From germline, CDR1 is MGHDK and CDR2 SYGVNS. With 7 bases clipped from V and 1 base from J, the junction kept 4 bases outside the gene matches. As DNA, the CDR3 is TGTGCCAGCACCAGCGGGATTTCCTACGAGCAGTACTTC. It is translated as CASTSGISYEQYF.

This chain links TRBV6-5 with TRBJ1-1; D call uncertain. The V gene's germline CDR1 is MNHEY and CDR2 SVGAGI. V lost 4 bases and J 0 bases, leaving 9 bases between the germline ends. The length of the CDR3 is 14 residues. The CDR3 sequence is CASSLGRMNTEAFF. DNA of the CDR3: TGTGCCAGCAGTTTGGGCCGGATGAACACTGAAGCTTTCTTT.

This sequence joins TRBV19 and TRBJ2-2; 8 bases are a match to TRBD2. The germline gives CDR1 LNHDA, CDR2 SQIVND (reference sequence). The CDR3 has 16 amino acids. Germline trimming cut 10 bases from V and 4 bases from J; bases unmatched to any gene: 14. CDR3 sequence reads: CATESLRGRITGELFF. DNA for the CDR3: TGTGCCACAGAGTCCCTTCGCGGGAGGATCACCGGGGAGCTGTTTTTT.

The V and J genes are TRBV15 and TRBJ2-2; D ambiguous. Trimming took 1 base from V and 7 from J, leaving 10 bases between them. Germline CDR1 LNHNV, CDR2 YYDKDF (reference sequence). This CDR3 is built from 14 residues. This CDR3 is CATSRAGLGGELFF. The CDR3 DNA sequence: TGTGCCACCAGCAGAGCGGGTCTTGGCGGGGAGCTGTTTTTT.